The T cell receptor beta chain described here comes from a study of T-cell memory formation after mild COVID-19. One entry per CDR3 protein results from TCRdb running MiXCR on the 5' RACE reads. Of 350,000 or so distinct CDR3 sequences in the sample, 13% were seen once. The CDR3 spans 15 residues. Trimming took 3 bases from V and 3 from J; bases not matched to a gene: 7. Germline V gives CDR1 SGHRS, CDR2 YFSETQ. This clonotype was observed a handful of times. The TCR sequence derives from a man aged 18-30 years who had mild COVID-19 (a few samples of this study predate the infection). Cell type and time point are not known. Material: PBMCs or a T cell subset sorted from them (not recorded which). The chain links TRBV5-1 to TRBJ2-3, with TRBD2 identical over 7 bases. The CDR3 region has the DNA TGCGCCAGCAGCTCGGCGGGGGTAAGGACAGATACGCAGTATTTT. Protein product: CASSSAGVRTDTQYF.